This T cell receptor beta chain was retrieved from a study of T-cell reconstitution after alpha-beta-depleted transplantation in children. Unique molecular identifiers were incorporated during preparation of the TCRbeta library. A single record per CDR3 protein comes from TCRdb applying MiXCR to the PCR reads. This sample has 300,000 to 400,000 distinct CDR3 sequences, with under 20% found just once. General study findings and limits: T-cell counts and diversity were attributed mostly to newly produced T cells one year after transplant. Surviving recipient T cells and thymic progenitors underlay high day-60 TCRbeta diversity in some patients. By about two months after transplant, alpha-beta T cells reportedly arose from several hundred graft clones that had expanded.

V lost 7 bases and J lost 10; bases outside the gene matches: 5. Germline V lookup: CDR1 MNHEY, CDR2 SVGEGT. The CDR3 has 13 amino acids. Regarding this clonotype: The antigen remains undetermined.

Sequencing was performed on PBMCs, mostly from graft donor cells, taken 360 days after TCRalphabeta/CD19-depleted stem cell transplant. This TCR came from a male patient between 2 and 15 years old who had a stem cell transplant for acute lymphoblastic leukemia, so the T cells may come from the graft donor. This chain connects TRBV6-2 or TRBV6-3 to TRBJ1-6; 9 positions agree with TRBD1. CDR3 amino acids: CASTWDRASPLHF. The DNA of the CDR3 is TGTGCCAGCACCTGGGACAGGGCCTCACCCCTCCACTTT.